This is a list of T cell receptor beta chains from one sample in a study of shared clonotypes between healthy human individuals. TCRdb's copy holds only in-frame clones and misses some; the assay was immunoSEQ multiplex PCR. In the table there are around 620,000 clones, roughly 96% of which are singletons. The source material was naive CD8+ T cells sorted from blood. These receptors were obtained from a woman aged 25 to 39 in good health. Each CDR3 is given with its conserved first and last residue. Fields, in order: V gene, clone size, J gene, D gene, CDR3 DNA, CDR3 protein. A D gene is named only where the DNA matches it firmly. The listing skips clone size in some rows; elsewhere it reads once, few, many or a size class.

v_gene: TRBV13; abundance: NA; j_gene: TRBJ2-7; d_gene: NA; CDR3nt: TGTGCCAGCGGGGCCGGCTCCTACGAGCAGTACTTC; CDR3aa: CASGAGSYEQYF
v_gene: TRBV5-6; abundance: NA; j_gene: TRBJ2-5; d_gene: NA; CDR3nt: TGTGCCAGCAGCTTGGGAGCAGGGGCTGGGGAGACCCAGTACTTC; CDR3aa: CASSLGAGAGETQYF
v_gene: TRBV29-1; abundance: NA; j_gene: TRBJ1-1; d_gene: NA; CDR3nt: TGCAGCGTTGTGGGGGGCCCCGACGCTGAAGCTTTCTTT; CDR3aa: CSVVGGPDAEAFF
v_gene: TRBV29-1; abundance: NA; j_gene: TRBJ2-7; d_gene: TRBD2; CDR3nt: TGCAGTGGGACTACCGACTACGAGCAGTACTTC; CDR3aa: CSGTTDYEQYF
v_gene: TRBV5-1; abundance: once; j_gene: TRBJ1-4; d_gene: NA; CDR3nt: TGCGCCCCGGAAAAACTGTTTTTT; CDR3aa: CAPEKLFF
v_gene: TRBV7-9; abundance: NA; j_gene: TRBJ2-2; d_gene: NA; CDR3nt: TGTGCCAGCAGTTCAGAAGGGCTCCGGATACACACCGGGGAGCTGTTTTTT; CDR3aa: CASSSEGLRIHTGELFF
v_gene: TRBV6-5; abundance: NA; j_gene: TRBJ2-7; d_gene: TRBD2; CDR3nt: TGTGCCAGCGGACTAGCGGGGCACTACGAGCAGTACTTC; CDR3aa: CASGLAGHYEQYF
v_gene: TRBV19; abundance: NA; j_gene: TRBJ2-7; d_gene: TRBD2; CDR3nt: TGTGCCAGTAGTATAGGTGCGGGAGACTACGAGCAGTACTTC; CDR3aa: CASSIGAGDYEQYF
v_gene: TRBV4-1; abundance: NA; j_gene: TRBJ2-3; d_gene: NA; CDR3nt: TGCGCCAGCAGCTCCCACGCCGTCAGCCAGGGCGCCGATACGCAGTATTTT; CDR3aa: CASSSHAVSQGADTQYF
v_gene: TRBV28; abundance: once; j_gene: TRBJ2-2; d_gene: NA; CDR3nt: TGTGCCAGCAGTTTGGGCGACCGAATAGGCGGGGAGCTGTTTTTT; CDR3aa: CASSLGDRIGGELFF
v_gene: TRBV19; abundance: NA; j_gene: TRBJ2-7; d_gene: TRBD1; CDR3nt: TGTGCCAGTAGCAGATCGACAGGGGACCTCGAGCAGTACTTC; CDR3aa: CASSRSTGDLEQYF
v_gene: TRBV28; abundance: NA; j_gene: TRBJ2-2; d_gene: TRBD2; CDR3nt: TGTGCCAGCAGTTTATCCCCAGCGGGAAACACCGGGGAGCTGTTTTTT; CDR3aa: CASSLSPAGNTGELFF